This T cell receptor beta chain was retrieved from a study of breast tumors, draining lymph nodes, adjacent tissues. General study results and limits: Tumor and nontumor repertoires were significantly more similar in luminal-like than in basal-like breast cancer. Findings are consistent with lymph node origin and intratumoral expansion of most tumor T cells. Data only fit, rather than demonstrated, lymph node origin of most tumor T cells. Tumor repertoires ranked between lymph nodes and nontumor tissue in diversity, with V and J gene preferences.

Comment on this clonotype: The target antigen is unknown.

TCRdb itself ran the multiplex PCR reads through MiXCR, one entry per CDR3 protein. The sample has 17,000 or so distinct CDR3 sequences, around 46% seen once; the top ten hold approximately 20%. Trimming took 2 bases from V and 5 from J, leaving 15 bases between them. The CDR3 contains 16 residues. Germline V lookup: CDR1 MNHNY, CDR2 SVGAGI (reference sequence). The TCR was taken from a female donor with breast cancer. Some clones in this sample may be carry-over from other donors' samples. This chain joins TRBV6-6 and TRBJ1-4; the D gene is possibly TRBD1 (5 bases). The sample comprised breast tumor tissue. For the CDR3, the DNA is TGTGCCAGCAGTTACGGGTTAGGGACCATAAATGAAAAACTGTTTTTT. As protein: CASSYGLGTINEKLFF.